Below, 32 T cell receptor beta chains from the same sample are listed, as sequenced in a study of blood T cell repertoires in COVID-19 (TCRdb year 2020). Receptors were amplified or captured by the immunoSEQ multiplex PCR assay. TCRdb provides this immuneACCESS table in a form limited to in-frame rearrangements. Some clones are lacking; in checked studies, under half of them reflect an unresolved V gene, and why the rest are absent is not known. Recorded for this sample are about 39,000 clones; 87% of them occurred a single time. The ten largest make up about 25% of the sample. The sequencing sample was made of peripheral blood. All receptors derive from a middle-aged man with active or convalescent COVID-19.

The chain carries TRBV6-1 and TRBJ2-7; 13 bases fit TRBD2. In germline, CDR1 is MNHNS, CDR2 SASEGT. Trimming at V came to 4 bases and at J to 0 bases, leaving 12 bases not matched to a gene. CDR3 length: 19 residues. CDR3 residues: CASSGGTSGIVSSSYEQYF. The DNA for the CDR3 is TGTGCCAGCAGTGGCGGGACTAGCGGGATCGTCTCTTCCTCCTACGAGCAGTACTTC.

V and J are TRBV18 and TRBJ1-3, with 11 bases identical to TRBD1. V gave up 6 bases and J gave up 0 bases; unmatched junction bases: 4. Germline CDR1 is KGHSH and CDR2 is LQKENI. This CDR3 is built from 16 residues. The CDR3 sequence is CASSPGTGGSGNTIYF. Written as DNA, the CDR3 is TGTGCCAGCTCGCCCGGGACAGGGGGCTCTGGAAACACCATATATTTT.

The rearrangement uses TRBV11-2 and TRBJ2-1; TRBD2 agrees at 13 bases. This CDR3 region has 17 residues. The V segment lost 0 bases and the J segment 3 bases; nucleotides outside the gene matches: 2. Germline V gene lookup returns CDR1 SGHAT and CDR2 FQNNGV. The CDR3 region has the DNA TGTGCCAGCAGCTTAGATAGACTAGCGGGAGGCTACAATGAGCAGTTCTTC. Encoded protein: CASSLDRLAGGYNEQFF.

The chain carries TRBV20-1 and TRBJ1-4; maybe TRBD1 (6 bases). The CDR3 covers 13 residues. V was clipped by 3 bases and J by 8 bases, with 13 bases between them. From germline, CDR1 is DFQATT and CDR2 SNEGSKA (reference sequence). CDR3 bases: TGCAGTGCTAGTATCAGGGGCGAGGAAAAACTGTTTTTT. Translated: CSASIRGEEKLFF.

This clone showed up just once. The V and J genes are TRBV5-8 and TRBJ2-2; D is uncertain. Trimming removed 0 bases at V and 2 bases at J, with 8 bases between. Germline lookup yields CDR1 SGHTS and CDR2 YDEGEE. CDR3 length: 15 amino acids. The DNA of the CDR3 is TGTGCCAGCAGCTTGGGGGCAGGAAACACCGGGGAGCTGTTTTTT. This translates into CASSLGAGNTGELFF.

The chain has TRBV27 and TRBJ1-2; D is undetermined. The germline CDR1 and CDR2 sequences are MNHEY and SMNVEV (reference sequence). Trimming removed 4 bases at V and 8 bases at J, with 11 bases between. The length of the CDR3 is 12 residues. The CDR3 here is CASSSRHGGYTF. DNA of the CDR3: TGTGCCAGCAGTTCCCGACACGGCGGCTACACCTTC.

This clone was counted a few times. The V gene is TRBV7-9, the J gene TRBJ1-6, with 7 bases matching TRBD1. The CDR3 has 14 residues. Germline CDR1 and CDR2: SEHNR and FQNEAQ (reference sequence). Trimming cost V 5 bases and J 6 bases; bases outside gene matches: 4. The CDR3 spells CASSLQGLNSPLHF. The CDR3 DNA reads as TGTGCCAGCAGCCTACAGGGGCTTAATTCACCCCTCCACTTT.

This clone was picked up one time. The V gene is TRBV11-3, the J gene TRBJ2-1; 9 bases map to TRBD1. The length of the CDR3 is 15 residues. In germline, CDR1 is SGHNT, CDR2 YENEEA. Losses at the gene ends were 1 base for V and 3 bases for J; bases not matched to a gene: 1. CDR3 in amino acids: CASSLGTGVYNEQFF. CDR3 sequence (DNA): TGTGCCAGCAGCTTAGGGACAGGGGTCTACAATGAGCAGTTCTTC.

This sequence joins TRBV7-9 and TRBJ1-6, with D hard to call. The CDR3 has 11 amino acids. Trimming left V 5 bases short and J 10 bases short, with 6 bases between. In germline, CDR1 is SEHNR, CDR2 FQNEAQ (reference sequence). DNA for the CDR3: TGTGCCAGCAGCGAGGGATCACCCCTCCACTTT. Protein product: CASSEGSPLHF.

V usage is TRBV19 and J usage is TRBJ1-4; TRBD1 matches at 9 bases. The CDR3 has 15 amino acids. The J segment lost 8 bases and the V segment lost 5 bases, leaving 9 bases of the junction unmatched. Per germline, CDR1 LNHDA and CDR2 SQIVND (reference sequence). This CDR3 is CASSLIRDRVEKLFF. CDR3 nucleotides: TGTGCCAGTAGTCTAATCCGGGACAGGGTCGAAAAACTGTTTTTT.

The chain links TRBV3-1 (or the pseudogene TRBV3-2) to TRBJ2-1, with D perhaps TRBD2 (6 bases). CDR1 is LGHDT, CDR2 YNNKEL, per germline (reference sequence). Trimming took 5 bases from V and 6 from J, leaving 17 bases between them. This CDR3 has 15 amino acids. CDR3 DNA: TGTGCCAGCAGCTCACGACTAGAAGGGTCCAATGAGCAGTTCTTC. The encoded protein is CASSSRLEGSNEQFF.

This clone was observed a handful of times. V usage is TRBV5-4 and J usage is TRBJ1-1, with no clear D. In germline, CDR1 is SGHNT, CDR2 YYREEE (reference sequence). The CDR3 has 14 amino acids. V lost 0 bases and J 3 bases, leaving 9 bases between the germline ends. The CDR3 nucleotides read TGTGCCAGCAGCTTGGGAGGTGTCGACACTGAAGCTTTCTTT. Protein sequence: CASSLGGVDTEAFF.

The chain links TRBV7-3 to TRBJ2-1, with 15 bases identical to TRBD2. Germline V gene data show CDR1 as SGHTA and CDR2 as FQGTGA. V was pared by 5 bases and J by 7 bases, with 6 bases of the junction left unmatched. The CDR3 totals 16 residues. The CDR3 sequence is CASSRTSGGESNEQFF. The DNA for the CDR3 is TGTGCCAGCAGCAGGACTAGCGGGGGGGAGTCGAATGAGCAGTTCTTC.

V and J are TRBV30 and TRBJ1-4; D is uncertain. From germline, CDR1 is GTSNPN and CDR2 SVGIG (reference sequence). The CDR3 is 14 residues long. Trimming left V 0 bases short and J 8 bases short, with 13 bases between. The CDR3 region has the DNA TGTGCCTGGAGTGTATCGCCGGTAGAGGAAAAACTGTTTTTT. It specifies CAWSVSPVEEKLFF.

Here the CDR3 reads CASSYSPGQGDTEAFF. In DNA form, the CDR3 reads TGCGCCAGCAGCTACTCGCCGGGACAGGGCGACACTGAAGCTTTCTTT. The chain combines TRBV5-1 with TRBJ1-1; 9 positions match TRBD1. The V segment lost 3 bases and the J segment 3 bases; nucleotides outside the gene matches: 9. Germline CDR1 SGHRS, CDR2 YFSETQ. CDR3 length: 16 amino acids.

This clone was seen many times. V and J are TRBV25-1 and TRBJ1-1; D gene unclear. The CDR3 totals 14 residues. From germline, CDR1 is MGHDK and CDR2 SYGVNS. V lost 0 bases to trimming and J lost 5 bases, with 10 bases between them. DNA of the CDR3: TGTGCCAGCAGTGAATACGGCAGGTTGACTGAAGCTTTCTTT. This gives the protein CASSEYGRLTEAFF.

This clone was found once. The chain has TRBV10-1 and TRBJ2-2; D is perhaps TRBD1 (6 bases). The CDR3 has 14 amino acids. Trimming took off 4 bases at V and 6 bases at J, with 12 bases between the two ends. Germline lookup yields CDR1 WNHNN and CDR2 SYGVQD (reference sequence). CDR3 region: CASSVAWGPGELFF. The CDR3 region has the DNA TGCGCCAGCAGTGTTGCTTGGGGGCCCGGGGAGCTGTTTTTT.

In its sample, this clone was seen once. V and J are TRBV28 and TRBJ2-7; 9 bases map to TRBD1. Germline CDR1 is MDHEN and CDR2 is SYDVKM. This CDR3 contains 14 residues. J lost 0 bases, V lost 6 bases, and 3 bases had no gene match. CDR3 sequence reads: CASSWTGDSYEQYF. CDR3 coding DNA: TGTGCCAGCAGCTGGACAGGGGACTCCTACGAGCAGTACTTC.

The chain is built from TRBV12-5 and TRBJ2-5; 10 bases agree with TRBD1. Germline V lookup: CDR1 LGHNT, CDR2 FRNRAP. The CDR3 extends over 15 amino acids. With 1 base clipped from V and 5 bases from J, the junction kept 4 bases outside the gene matches. This CDR3 reads CASGLGQGAGETQYF. The CDR3 DNA sequence: TGTGCTAGTGGTTTGGGACAGGGGGCAGGGGAGACCCAGTACTTC.

The V and J genes are TRBV28 and TRBJ2-2, with 8 bases fitting TRBD1. This CDR3 comprises 16 residues. V lost 5 bases to trimming and J lost 5 bases; unmatched junction nucleotides: 10. Germline V lookup: CDR1 MDHEN, CDR2 SYDVKM. CDR3 region: CASSRTGQGITGELFF. In DNA form, the CDR3 reads TGTGCCAGCAGTCGCACCGGACAGGGTATTACCGGGGAGCTGTTTTTT.

The V gene is TRBV4-1, the J gene TRBJ1-1, with 9 bases identical to TRBD1. The V segment lost 3 bases and the J segment 3 bases; nucleotides outside the gene matches: 5. CDR3 size: 15 residues. Germline CDR1 MGHRA, CDR2 YSYEKL. The CDR3 DNA sequence: TGCGCCAGCAGCCAGTCCGGGACAGGGCACACTGAAGCTTTCTTT. Its protein is CASSQSGTGHTEAFF.

CDR3 region: CASSGTSGENTGELFF. The CDR3 nucleotides read TGTGCCAGCAGCGGGACTAGCGGGGAGAACACCGGGGAGCTGTTTTTT. The chain recombines TRBV9 with TRBJ2-2; 12 bases match TRBD2. Germline assignment: CDR1 SGDLS and CDR2 YYNGEE. The CDR3 consists of 16 residues. V lost 3 bases to trimming and J lost 1 base; unmatched junction nucleotides: 1.

The genes are TRBV7-6 and TRBJ2-3, with 8 bases lining up with TRBD2. The CDR3 has 16 amino acids. V lost 1 base and J lost 3; bases outside the gene matches: 6. CDR1 and CDR2 from the germline V gene are SGHVS and FNYEAQ. In DNA, the CDR3 is TGTGCCAGCAGCTTAGATGCGGGACTAGTAACAGATACGCAGTATTTT. This gives the protein CASSLDAGLVTDTQYF.

The J gene is TRBJ2-7, the V gene TRBV4-1, with D maybe TRBD1 (5 bases). This CDR3 spans 15 amino acids. Trimming took off 0 bases at V and 5 bases at J, with 14 bases between the two ends. CDR1 and CDR2 (germline): MGHRA, YSYEKL. The CDR3 spells CASSQETQGAHEQYF. DNA of the CDR3: TGCGCCAGCAGCCAAGAGACGCAGGGTGCCCACGAGCAGTACTTC.

The chain has TRBV7-9 and TRBJ1-1; maybe TRBD1 (5 bases). Germline loops: CDR1 SEHNR, CDR2 FQNEAQ (reference sequence). CDR3 size: 12 residues. Trimming cost V 5 bases and J 5 bases, with 9 bases left between them. CDR3 protein: CASSEGVTEAFF. The CDR3 nucleotides read TGTGCCAGCAGCGAAGGGGTTACTGAAGCTTTCTTT.

In its sample, this clone was seen once. The chain joins TRBV10-1 to TRBJ2-5; D is perhaps TRBD2 (5 bases). Trimming stripped 2 bases from V and 7 bases from J, with 11 bases between. CDR3 length: 13 residues. CDR1 is WNHNN, CDR2 SYGVQD, per germline (reference sequence). As DNA, the CDR3 is TGCGCCAGCAGTGAGAACTCGGCGGGGACCCAGTACTTC. Amino acid sequence: CASSENSAGTQYF.

The CDR3: CAISESRHLQETQYF. Here the CDR3 DNA reads TGTGCCATCAGTGAGTCACGACACCTACAAGAGACCCAGTACTTC. The genes are TRBV10-3 and TRBJ2-5; D gene ambiguous. CDR1 and CDR2 (germline): ENHRY, SYGVKD. The CDR3 sequence is 15 residues long. Trimming pared 0 bases from V and 2 bases from J, leaving 10 bases between.

This clone has just a few counts. The V gene is TRBV10-3, the J gene TRBJ1-1; perhaps TRBD1 as D (5 bases). Trimming shortened V by 0 bases and J by 7 bases, and 12 bases separated the two germline ends. The germline V gene has CDR1 ENHRY and CDR2 SYGVKD. The CDR3 is 14 amino acids. Here the CDR3 reads CAISESTQVLEAFF. Written as DNA, the CDR3 is TGTGCCATCAGTGAGTCGACACAGGTCCTTGAAGCTTTCTTT.

The genes are TRBV24-1 and TRBJ1-1; D call uncertain. The V gene lost 0 bases and the J gene lost 10 bases, with 8 bases spanning the gap. Per the germline V gene, CDR1 is KGHDR and CDR2 is SFDVKD. The CDR3 loop spans 12 amino acids. CDR3 bases: TGTGCCACCAGTGATTTGCGGGGAGGAGCTTTCTTT. It encodes CATSDLRGGAFF.

The chain employs TRBV6-1 and TRBJ1-1, with a weak D call TRBD1 (5 bases). This CDR3 is built from 13 residues. V lost 1 base and J 4 bases, leaving 7 bases between the germline ends. Germline V gene data show CDR1 as MNHNS and CDR2 as SASEGT. CDR3 coding DNA: TGTGCCAGCAGTGAAGAAGGGGCCACTGAAGCTTTCTTT. Its protein product is CASSEEGATEAFF.

The rearrangement links TRBV7-3 to TRBJ2-1, with 7 nucleotides matching TRBD2. CDR1 and CDR2 (germline): SGHTA, FQGTGA. Trimming took 5 bases from V and 7 from J; bases not matched to a gene: 8. The length of the CDR3 is 14 residues. This CDR3 reads CASSASSGSNEQFF. CDR3 sequence (DNA): TGTGCCAGCAGCGCCTCTAGCGGTTCTAATGAGCAGTTCTTC.

CDR3 protein: CASSQNGYQETQYF. CDR3 coding DNA: TGTGCCAGCAGCCAAAACGGGTACCAAGAGACCCAGTACTTC. J is TRBJ2-5 and V is TRBV2, with no clear D. V lost 6 bases to trimming and J lost 0 bases, with 11 bases between them. This CDR3 region has 14 residues. Per the germline V gene, CDR1 is SNHLY and CDR2 is FYNNEI.